This T cell receptor beta chain was obtained from a study of cytomegalovirus exposure and HLA in healthy donors. Study overall: Clustering assigned about 76% of the 350 to 400 genotyped donors to the Caucasian-associated ancestry cluster.

V lost 10 bases, J lost 5 bases, and 13 bases stayed unmatched. The CDR3 consists of 14 residues. CDR1 and CDR2 from the germline V gene are ENHRY and SYGVKD. The PCR had 60 Vbeta and 13 Jbeta primers. Clones were read by immunoSEQ multiplex PCR, and TCRdb kept only the in-frame ones, dropping some. The table for this sample gives roughly 120,000 clones. The TCR originated in a man aged 35 to 55 in good health and CMV-seronegative. The V gene is TRBV10-3, the J gene TRBJ2-5; 7 nucleotides agree with TRBD1. The sequenced material came from PBMCs. CDR3 in amino acids: CATWGSGGTETQYF. The DNA for the CDR3 is TGTGCCACCTGGGGGTCAGGGGGAACGGAGACCCAGTACTTC.